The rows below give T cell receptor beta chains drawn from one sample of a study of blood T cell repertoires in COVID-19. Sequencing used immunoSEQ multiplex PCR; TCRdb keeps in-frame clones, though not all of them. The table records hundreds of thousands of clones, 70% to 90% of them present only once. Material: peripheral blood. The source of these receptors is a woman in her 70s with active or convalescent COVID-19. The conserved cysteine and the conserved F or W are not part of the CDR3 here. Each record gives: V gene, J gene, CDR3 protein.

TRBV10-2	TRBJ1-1	ASRSTGGMNTEAF
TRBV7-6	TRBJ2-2	ASTQDRSGTGELF
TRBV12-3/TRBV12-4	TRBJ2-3	ASSLAGGPAY
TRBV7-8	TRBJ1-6	ASSLAVSTAFDSPLH
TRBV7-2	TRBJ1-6	ASSSGTGGLALH
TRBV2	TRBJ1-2	ANGDGTAPNYGYT
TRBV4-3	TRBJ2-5	ASSQFHGQIQETQY
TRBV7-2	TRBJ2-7	ASSFPGGGEQY
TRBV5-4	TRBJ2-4	ASSLAGDRHIQY
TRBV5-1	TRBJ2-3	ASSPPSGSTDTQY
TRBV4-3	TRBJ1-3	ASSQESVWGPLY
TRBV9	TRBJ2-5	ASSGRLAGNGETQY
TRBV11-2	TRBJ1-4	ASSPTGVGEKLF
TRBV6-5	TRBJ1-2	ASSPGRLGYGYT
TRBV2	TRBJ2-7	ASSEGHAYEQY
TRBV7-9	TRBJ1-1	ASSLASSGTEAF
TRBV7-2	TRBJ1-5	ASSPVRGFQPQH
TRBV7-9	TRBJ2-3	ASSLTSGGTDTQY
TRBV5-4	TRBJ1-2	ASSLLAGNYGYT
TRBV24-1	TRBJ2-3	ATRGQGGADTQY
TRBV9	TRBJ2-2	ASSVPNSGGANTGELF
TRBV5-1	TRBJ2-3	ASSLTPGQGKYTQY
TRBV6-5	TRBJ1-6	ASSRFNSPLH
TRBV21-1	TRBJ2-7	ASISTSGSYEQY
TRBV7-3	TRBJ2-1	ASSLYSGEQF
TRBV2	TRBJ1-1	ASPRGSANTEAF
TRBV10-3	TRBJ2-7	AISESKSGGHEQY
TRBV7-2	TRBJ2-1	ASGGVRAGSYNEQF
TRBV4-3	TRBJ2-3	ASSLNPGKPPTDTQY
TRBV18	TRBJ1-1	ASSLAQGIDTEAF
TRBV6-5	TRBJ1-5	ASSQREAQPQH
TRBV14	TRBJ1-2	ASSQSGYYGYT
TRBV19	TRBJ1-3	ASSVQQGPGNTIY
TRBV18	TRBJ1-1	ASSPGTGRNTEAF
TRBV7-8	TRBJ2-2	ASSLGGTSWNTGELF
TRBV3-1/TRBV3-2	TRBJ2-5	ASSPSTGHQETQY
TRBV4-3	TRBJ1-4	ASSQEQGQVYEKLF
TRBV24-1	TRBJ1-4	ATQSGTGGEKLF
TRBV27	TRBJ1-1	ASSQYPGVAEAF
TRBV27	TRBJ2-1	ASSLGQPNEQF
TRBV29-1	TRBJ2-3	SVPSGGTTDTQY
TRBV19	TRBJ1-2	ASSPHRTGGYGYT
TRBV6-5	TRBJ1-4	ASSYYSEKLF
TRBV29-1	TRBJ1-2	SVQTGLWHGYT
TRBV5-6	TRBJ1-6	ASSMAPWTGSSYNSPLH
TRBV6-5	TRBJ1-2	ASSYSDRAYGYT
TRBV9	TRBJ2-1	ASSASPGRSYNEQF
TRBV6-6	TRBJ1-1	ASRDRGVNTEAF
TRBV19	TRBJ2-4	ASKLRGPNIQY
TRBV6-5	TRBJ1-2	ASRQNYGYT
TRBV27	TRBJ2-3	ASSLLGLAGGTDTQY
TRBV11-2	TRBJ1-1	AGAYRGTANTEAF